These 30 T cell receptor beta chains were sequenced from one sample in a study of blood T cell repertoires in COVID-19 (dated by TCRdb to about 2020). Preparation of the library involved the immunoSEQ multiplex PCR assay. The immuneACCESS repertoire file appears here via TCRdb, limited to in-frame rearrangements. These files lack a portion of the clones; in checked studies, under half of the deficit traces to unresolved V genes, and the cause of the others is not known. The sample table lists more than 110,000 clones, 84% of them with a count of one. The top ten clonotypes cover around 8.6% of the sample. Sample: peripheral blood. The source is a human donor in a cohort sampled during active COVID-19.

The J gene is TRBJ2-7, the V gene TRBV19; weak D call: TRBD2 (7 bases). With 3 bases removed from V and 2 bases from J, the gap between germline ends came to 11 bases. Germline CDR1 LNHDA, CDR2 SQIVND (reference sequence). There are 14 residues in the CDR3. CDR3 bases: TGTGCCAGTAGTATGTTGCGGGGGCCCTACGAGCAGTACTTC. Its translation: CASSMLRGPYEQYF. The full variable domain, rest sourced from reference TRBV19 and TRBJ2-7, is DGGITQSPKYLFRKEGQNVTLSCEQNLNHDAMYWYRQDPGQGLRLIYYSQIVNDFQKGDIAEGYSVSREKKESFPLTVTSAQKNPTAFYLCASSMLRGPYEQYFGPGTRLTVT.

V gene TRBV18 combines with J gene TRBJ2-1; TRBD2 matches at 10 bases. Trimming took 1 base from V and 8 from J; bases not matched to a gene: 5. Germline V gene lookup returns CDR1 KGHSH and CDR2 LQKENI. This CDR3 has 15 residues. The CDR3 loop reads CASSPQSGGADEQFF. The DNA of the CDR3 is TGTGCCAGCTCACCACAAAGCGGGGGGGCGGATGAGCAGTTCTTC.

This clone was observed a few times. V gene TRBV21-1 combines with J gene TRBJ1-5; TRBD1 is taken as the D call from the table, unchecked against the DNA. TRBV21-1 counts as a pseudogene. This CDR3 region has 15 residues. CDR3 loop: CASSKGRGGGQPQHF. Here the CDR3 DNA reads TGTGCCAGCAGCAAAGGCCGAGGGGGCGGTCAGCCCCAGCATTTT.

The V gene is TRBV3-1 (or the pseudogene TRBV3-2), the J gene TRBJ1-2; 8 bases map to TRBD1. Germline assignment: CDR1 LGHDT and CDR2 YNNKEL (reference sequence). The CDR3 runs to 18 residues. V shed 2 bases and J 4 bases; nucleotides not matched to a gene: 15. The CDR3 reads CASSQRRTDRGHGYGYTF. DNA for the CDR3: TGTGCCAGCAGCCAAAGGCGGACCGACAGGGGCCACGGCTATGGCTACACCTTC.

The gene calls are TRBV4-1 and TRBJ2-2, with a tentative D call TRBD2 (6 bases). V gave up 3 bases and J gave up 0 bases, with 14 bases separating them. This CDR3 is built from 17 residues. Germline CDR1 is MGHRA and CDR2 is YSYEKL. CDR3 residues: CASSQAPRGTNTGELFF. The CDR3 coding sequence is TGCGCCAGCAGCCAGGCCCCCCGGGGGACGAACACCGGGGAGCTGTTTTTT.

The chain recombines TRBV5-1 with TRBJ2-5; possible D gene TRBD2, 5 bases. The CDR3 consists of 15 residues. Germline assignment: CDR1 SGHRS and CDR2 YFSETQ. V was clipped by 0 bases and J by 0 bases, with 9 bases between them. Written as DNA, the CDR3 is TGCGCCAGCAGCTTGGACGGGATGTACCAAGAGACCCAGTACTTC. Amino acid sequence: CASSLDGMYQETQYF.

CDR3 DNA: TGTGCCAGCAGCTCGACAGGGGGTAACACCATATATTTT. Amino acid sequence: CASSSTGGNTIYF. The J gene is TRBJ1-3, the V gene TRBV9; 9 bases line up with TRBD1. This CDR3 comprises 13 residues. Unmatched junction bases numbered 3, after V lost 4 bases and J lost 7 bases. In germline, CDR1 is SGDLS, CDR2 YYNGEE.

The chain combines TRBV19 with TRBJ2-3; D might be TRBD2 (7 bases). V lost 5 bases to trimming and J lost 1 base, with 22 bases between them. CDR3 length equals 18 residues. The germline CDR1 and CDR2 sequences are LNHDA and SQIVND (reference sequence). The CDR3, as DNA: TGTGCCAGTAGTCCCCTAGTTAATAGGGGGGGCGGCACAGATACGCAGTATTTT. Translating gives CASSPLVNRGGGTDTQYF.

By frequency in the sample, this clone is medium-sized. This chain connects TRBV12-3 or TRBV12-4 to TRBJ2-7, with TRBD1 as a possible D gene (5 bases). CDR3 length: 13 residues. The ends were cut back, 8 bases at V and 3 bases at J, with 14 bases in the middle. CDR3 in DNA: TGTGCCAGCGGCGCAGAAACAGGCTACGAGCAGTACTTC. This translates into CASGAETGYEQYF.

The chain is built from TRBV29-1 and TRBJ2-1; TRBD1 matches 8 bases. This CDR3 contains 14 residues. V dropped 4 bases and J dropped 2; count of bases not matched to a gene: 4. CDR1 SQVTM and CDR2 ANQGSEA come from the germline V gene. In DNA form, the CDR3 reads TGCAGCGTTGCCTGGGACAGGACCTACAATGAGCAGTTCTTC. Residues: CSVAWDRTYNEQFF.

This chain joins TRBV19 and TRBJ2-7; TRBD2 matches at 8 bases. V dropped 5 bases and J dropped 1; count of bases not matched to a gene: 7. The CDR3 consists of 15 residues. The germline V gene encodes CDR1 LNHDA and CDR2 SQIVND (reference sequence). DNA for the CDR3: TGTGCCAGTAGTCCCCCGGGGGGGCCTTCCTACGAGCAGTACTTC. This sequence encodes CASSPPGGPSYEQYF.

Worth noting for this clone: Since a much larger clone is just one base distant, this may be a read error. Other DNA sequences in this sample translate to the same CDR3. The genes are TRBV3-1 (or the pseudogene TRBV3-2) and TRBJ1-5, with D perhaps TRBD1 (6 bases). The CDR3 has 12 residues. Germline CDR1 is LGHDT and CDR2 is YNNKEL (reference sequence). Trimming left V 2 bases short and J 7 bases short, with 6 bases between. The DNA of the CDR3 is TGTGCCAGCAGCCAACAGGGGCAGCCCCAGCATTTT. Translating gives CASSQQGQPQHF.

The V call is TRBV5-4, the J call TRBJ2-3, with D perhaps TRBD2 (5 bases). The V end was cut by 0 bases, the J end by 1 base, with 12 bases between. The CDR3 consists of 16 residues. Germline values: CDR1 SGHNT, CDR2 YYREEE (reference sequence). CDR3 DNA: TGTGCCAGCAGCTTGGTGGGTACGGAGGGCACAGATACGCAGTATTTT. Translation: CASSLVGTEGTDTQYF.

This sequence joins TRBV7-9 and TRBJ1-1, with 9 positions matching TRBD1. Germline CDR1 SEHNR, CDR2 FQNEAQ (reference sequence). The CDR3 runs to 14 residues. V lost 1 base to trimming and J lost 6 bases; unmatched junction nucleotides: 3. The CDR3, as DNA: TGTGCCAGCAGCTTAGGGGGGGACAGGGCTGAAGCTTTCTTT. Amino acids: CASSLGGDRAEAFF.

The chain carries TRBV9 and TRBJ2-7, with 10 bases fitting TRBD1. Germline trimming cut 0 bases from V and 3 bases from J; bases unmatched to any gene: 6. CDR1 SGDLS and CDR2 YYNGEE come from the germline V gene. CDR3 length: 16 residues. CDR3 region: CASSVDLGQGFYEQYF. CDR3 DNA: TGTGCCAGCAGCGTAGATCTGGGACAGGGGTTCTACGAGCAGTACTTC.

Concerning this clone itself: Distinct nucleotide sequences in the sample also encode this CDR3. J is TRBJ2-7 and V is TRBV11-2; D not certain. The CDR3 extends over 13 amino acids. CDR1 is SGHAT, CDR2 FQNNGV, per germline. Between the trimmed V and J ends, which lost 1 base and 4 bases, there was a span of 8 bases. The CDR3 nucleotides are TGTGCCAGCAGCTTAGGACTCGCGTACGAGCAGTACTTC. This encodes CASSLGLAYEQYF.

This sequence joins TRBV14 and TRBJ2-3; D is uncertain. V was cut by 3 bases and J by 7 bases, with 8 bases left in between. The CDR3 length is 12 residues. Germline V CDR1 and CDR2: SGHDN, FVKESK. The CDR3 DNA reads TGTGCCAGCAGCCAGTTAGTGCATACGCAGTATTTT. This sequence encodes CASSQLVHTQYF.

The chain employs TRBV14 and TRBJ1-6; TRBD1 aligns across 8 bases. The CDR3 covers 17 residues. V lost 0 bases and J lost 3; bases outside the gene matches: 4. Germline loops: CDR1 SGHDN, CDR2 FVKESK. The CDR3 DNA sequence: TGTGCCAGCAGCCAAGATATAGGACAGGGCTATAATTCACCCCTCCACTTT. Amino acid sequence: CASSQDIGQGYNSPLHF.

CDR3 bases: TGTGCCAGCAGCCAGGGACAGGGGAGCGGCTACACCTTC. As protein: CASSQGQGSGYTF. V is TRBV5-4 and J is TRBJ1-2, with TRBD1 matching 10 bases. CDR1 SGHNT and CDR2 YYREEE come from the germline V gene (reference sequence). The CDR3 is made up of 13 amino acids. V shed 4 bases and J 8 bases; nucleotides not matched to a gene: 5.

The CDR3 DNA reads as TGCAGCGTCTACGGCGACAGGGCGTCTGCCGAGCAGTACTTC. Protein sequence: CSVYGDRASAEQYF. J is TRBJ2-7 and V is TRBV29-1; 7 bases align to TRBD1. J lost 6 bases, V lost 6 bases, and 14 bases had no gene match. The CDR3 has 14 amino acids. Germline CDR1 reads SQVTM; CDR2 reads ANQGSEA.

CDR3 bases: TGTGCCAGCAGCTTACCTCCGGGACAGAACTATGGCTACACCTTC. It translates to CASSLPPGQNYGYTF. The chain carries TRBV7-2 and TRBJ1-2, with 7 bases lining up with TRBD1. V lost 2 bases and J lost 2; bases outside the gene matches: 5. The CDR3 spans 15 residues. Germline V gene data show CDR1 as SGHTA and CDR2 as FQGNSA.

This clone was picked up a small number of times. The chain employs TRBV2 and TRBJ2-7, with TRBD1 matching over 8 bases. The CDR3 is made up of 13 amino acids. The trim removed 6 bases at V and 4 bases at J, leaving 5 bases unmatched. Germline V gives CDR1 SNHLY, CDR2 FYNNEI. Here the CDR3 DNA reads TGTGCCAGCAGACTGACAGGGGTGTACGAGCAGTACTTC. Protein: CASRLTGVYEQYF.

The rearrangement joins TRBV27 to TRBJ2-6, with a possible D match to TRBD1 (6 bases). Germline loops: CDR1 MNHEY, CDR2 SMNVEV (reference sequence). The germline V and J ends were trimmed by 5 bases and 0 bases, with 8 bases remaining between them. CDR3 length: 15 residues. The CDR3 loop reads CASSVQGSGANVLTF. The DNA of the CDR3 is TGTGCCAGCAGTGTACAGGGCTCTGGGGCCAACGTCCTGACTTTC.

This chain links TRBV19 with TRBJ2-2, with D possibly being TRBD2 (5 bases). V shed 3 bases and J shed 6 bases, with 14 bases lying between them. The CDR3 runs to 15 residues. The germline V gene has CDR1 LNHDA and CDR2 SQIVND (reference sequence). CDR3 amino acids: CASSISGGRAGELFF. The CDR3, as DNA: TGTGCCAGTAGTATTTCAGGAGGACGCGCCGGGGAGCTGTTTTTT.

The V call is TRBV20-1, the J call TRBJ2-3; D is uncertain. Trimming pared 6 bases from V and 5 bases from J, leaving 6 bases between. CDR1 and CDR2 from the germline V gene are DFQATT and SNEGSKA (reference sequence). The CDR3 has 10 amino acids. DNA for the CDR3: TGCAGTGCCCCCTTAGATACGCAGTATTTT. This translates into CSAPLDTQYF.

The rearrangement joins TRBV5-6 to TRBJ2-7, with D uncertain. Germline CDR1 is SGHDT and CDR2 is YYEEEE. V lost 2 bases to trimming and J lost 5 bases, with 8 bases between them. The CDR3 sequence is 12 residues long. The CDR3 nucleotides are TGTGCCAGCAGCTTCAACAGAGACGAGCAGTACTTC. Residues: CASSFNRDEQYF.

This clone was seen more than once but under ten times. The chain uses TRBV11-2 and TRBJ2-2, with 7 bases that match TRBD1. The V segment lost 5 bases and the J segment 7 bases; nucleotides outside the gene matches: 7. Germline V lookup: CDR1 SGHAT, CDR2 FQNNGV. This CDR3 comprises 14 residues. CDR3 region: CASSRDRAVGELFF. The DNA of the CDR3 is TGTGCCAGCAGCCGTGACAGGGCGGTCGGGGAGCTGTTTTTT.

This clone has a single count. The J gene is TRBJ1-4, the V gene TRBV6-6, with D perhaps matching TRBD1 (6 bases). Germline V lookup: CDR1 MNHNY, CDR2 SVGAGI (reference sequence). The CDR3 is made up of 13 amino acids. The V end was cut by 3 bases, the J end by 7 bases, with 9 bases between. The CDR3 loop reads CASSYRRGEKLFF. CDR3 in DNA: TGTGCCAGCAGTTATCGCAGGGGTGAAAAACTGTTTTTT.

Only one count was recorded for this clone. The same CDR3 can be traced to other DNA sequences in this sample. The V and J genes are TRBV7-2 and TRBJ1-2; no firm D call. Looked up from germline, CDR1 is SGHTA and CDR2 is FQGNSA. The CDR3 is 14 amino acids. Trimming cost V 3 bases and J 0 bases, with 8 bases left between them. CDR3 DNA sequence: TGTGCCAGCAGCTTGTCAGGTTCTAACTATGGCTACACCTTC. This gives the protein CASSLSGSNYGYTF.

CDR3 in amino acids: CATSRLRTGDSSYNSPLHF. The CDR3, as DNA: TGTGCCACCAGCAGGCTACGGACAGGGGATAGCTCCTATAATTCACCCCTCCACTTT. This sequence joins TRBV15 and TRBJ1-6; 9 nucleotides line up with TRBD1. V lost 3 bases and J lost 0; bases outside the gene matches: 9. CDR1 and CDR2 from the germline V gene are LNHNV and YYDKDF (reference sequence). CDR3 length: 19 amino acids.